Listed here are 18 T cell receptor beta chains from one sample, sequenced in a study of PD-1 blockade in classical Hodgkin lymphoma. Time point of the sample: cycle 4 day 1 (C4D1), after about 6 weeks of nivolumab. Relapse after autologous stem cell transplantation occurred in every patient, and brentuximab vedotin exposure varied. Assay: immunoSEQ multiplex PCR; the TCRdb copy retains only in-frame clones and omits some. This table has about 24,000 clones, under 85% appearing once. The specimen comprised peripheral blood mononuclear cells (PBMCs), sampled before the fourth cycle of nivolumab. These receptors were obtained from a human donor with classical Hodgkin lymphoma.

The CDR3 protein is CASKLRQGREKLFF. The CDR3 DNA reads TGTGCCAGCAAACTAAGACAGGGCAGGGAAAAACTGTTTTTT. The V and J genes are TRBV6-6 and TRBJ1-4; the match to TRBD1 covers 7 bases. The germline gives CDR1 MNHNY, CDR2 SVGAGI (reference sequence). There are 14 residues in the CDR3. V lost 7 bases to trimming and J lost 8 bases; unmatched junction nucleotides: 10.

The V gene is TRBV5-1, the J gene TRBJ2-5, with D possibly matching TRBD1 (6 bases). The CDR3 covers 13 residues. Trimming removed 5 bases from V and 2 bases from J, with 10 bases in between. CDR1 and CDR2 from the germline V gene are SGHRS and YFSETQ. The CDR3 region has the DNA TGCGCCAGCAGAGCCGGGACACAAGAGACCCAGTACTTC. Its protein is CASRAGTQETQYF.

V gene TRBV12-2 combines with J gene TRBJ2-5; the table assigns TRBD1, which was not confirmed against the DNA. TRBV12-2 is a pseudogene segment. This CDR3 is built from 17 residues. This CDR3 reads CASRFPGSATGSETQYF. For the CDR3, the DNA is TGTGCAAGTCGCTTTCCGGGCTCCGCCACAGGGTCAGAGACCCAGTACTTC.

This chain joins TRBV6-1 and TRBJ1-5; 8 nucleotides agree with TRBD1. V trimming: 4 bases; J trimming: 5 bases; junction bases outside the gene matches: 10. The V gene's germline CDR1 is MNHNS and CDR2 SASEGT. This CDR3 contains 16 residues. CDR3 region: CASSAPIRGPDQPQHF. The CDR3 bases are TGTGCCAGCAGTGCCCCCATCAGGGGGCCGGATCAGCCCCAGCATTTT.

The chain is built from TRBV11-2 and TRBJ1-5; D not resolved. The germline V and J ends were trimmed by 5 bases and 3 bases, with 11 bases remaining between them. Germline loops: CDR1 SGHAT, CDR2 FQNNGV. CDR3 size: 14 residues. The CDR3 DNA sequence: TGTGCCAGCAGCCTCGACCATGTCAATCAGCCCCAGCATTTT. Protein product: CASSLDHVNQPQHF.

This clone was counted a single time. J is TRBJ2-1 and V is TRBV7-3; 8 bases fit TRBD2. The germline CDR1 and CDR2 sequences are SGHTA and FQGTGA. V trimming: 6 bases; J trimming: 6 bases; junction bases outside the gene matches: 10. This CDR3 contains 15 residues. CDR3 region: CASSRGSGTVNEQFF. CDR3 coding DNA: TGTGCCAGCAGTAGAGGTAGCGGGACTGTCAATGAGCAGTTCTTC.

The V gene is TRBV7-2, the J gene TRBJ1-1; TRBD1 matches at 8 bases. This CDR3 comprises 15 residues. Trimming took 0 bases from V and 4 from J; bases not matched to a gene: 4. Germline assignment: CDR1 SGHTA and CDR2 FQGNSA. CDR3 in DNA: TGTGCCAGCAGCTTAGCGGACAGGGTGACCACTGAAGCTTTCTTT. Translating gives CASSLADRVTTEAFF.

V usage is TRBV6-6 and J usage is TRBJ2-1, with unresolved D. The V gene lost 7 bases and the J gene lost 10 bases, with 26 bases spanning the gap. Germline CDR1 MNHNY, CDR2 SVGAGI (reference sequence). The CDR3 spans 16 residues. The CDR3 sequence is CASIHLGPIRQQEQFF. DNA of the CDR3: TGTGCCAGCATCCACTTGGGCCCCATAAGGCAGCAAGAGCAGTTCTTC.

The V gene is TRBV11-3, the J gene TRBJ1-1, with 9 bases fitting TRBD1. The CDR3 runs 14 residues. Germline lookup yields CDR1 SGHNT and CDR2 YENEEA. V lost 4 bases, J lost 6 bases, and 6 bases stayed unmatched. The CDR3 spells CASSSWDRVPEAFF. In DNA form, the CDR3 reads TGTGCCAGCAGCTCCTGGGACAGGGTCCCTGAAGCTTTCTTT.

The rearrangement links TRBV19 to TRBJ1-4, with 9 bases identical to TRBD1. After removal of 5 bases from V and 7 bases from J, the junction contained 5 bases not matched to a gene. This CDR3 spans 14 amino acids. Germline CDR1 LNHDA, CDR2 SQIVND (reference sequence). The CDR3 DNA reads TGTGCCAGTAGTTTGGACAGGGGTGGTGAAAAACTGTTTTTT. It is translated as CASSLDRGGEKLFF. The entire variable domain, with the rest obtained from reference TRBV19 and TRBJ1-4, is as follows: DGGITQSPKYLFRKEGQNVTLSCEQNLNHDAMYWYRQDPGQGLRLIYYSQIVNDFQKGDIAEGYSVSREKKESFPLTVTSAQKNPTAFYLCASSLDRGGEKLFFGSGTQLSVL.

The chain combines TRBV18 with TRBJ1-1; D is perhaps TRBD1 (6 bases). V was clipped by 3 bases and J by 0 bases, with 11 bases between them. Germline values: CDR1 KGHSH, CDR2 LQKENI. There are 15 residues in the CDR3. CDR3 sequence reads: CASSPGQTLNTEAFF. DNA for the CDR3: TGTGCCAGCTCACCGGGACAAACGTTGAACACTGAAGCTTTCTTT.

The rearrangement links TRBV2 to TRBJ1-1; 9 bases line up with TRBD1. The CDR3 runs to 14 residues. Germline assignment: CDR1 SNHLY and CDR2 FYNNEI. Trimming took 6 bases from V and 4 from J; bases not matched to a gene: 6. The DNA for the CDR3 is TGTGCCAGCAGGCAGGACAGGGGACTCACTGAAGCTTTCTTT. Translating it yields CASRQDRGLTEAFF.

V and J are TRBV11-1 and TRBJ2-1; possibly TRBD1 or TRBD2 for D (5 bases each). The CDR3 is 16 residues long. CDR1 and CDR2 (germline): SGHAT, FQDESV (reference sequence). The V end was cut by 1 base, the J end by 4 bases, with 14 bases between. CDR3 region: CASSLVTGTVYNEQFF. As DNA, the CDR3 is TGTGCCAGCAGCTTAGTAACCGGGACGGTGTACAATGAGCAGTTCTTC.

This chain links TRBV12-1 with TRBJ1-2; the table's D call of TRBD1 was not tested on the DNA. TRBV12-1 counts as a pseudogene. This CDR3 has 17 amino acids. Here the CDR3 reads CASSFEDREGPNYGYTF. CDR3 nucleotides: TGTGCCAGCAGCTTTGAGGACAGGGAGGGCCCAAACTATGGCTACACCTTC.

The chain carries TRBV5-1 and TRBJ2-5; 7 positions agree with TRBD1. The germline V gene encodes CDR1 SGHRS and CDR2 YFSETQ. The CDR3 sequence is 15 residues long. J was trimmed by 1 base and V by 0 bases; bases with no gene match: 3. CDR3: CASSLGTGVQETQYF. For the CDR3, the DNA is TGCGCCAGCAGCTTGGGAACAGGGGTCCAAGAGACCCAGTACTTC.

V usage is TRBV28 and J usage is TRBJ2-5; TRBD2 aligns across 9 bases. This CDR3 has 19 residues. CDR1 MDHEN and CDR2 SYDVKM come from the germline V gene. Trimming at V came to 6 bases and at J to 1 base, leaving 18 bases not matched to a gene. The CDR3 DNA follows: TGTGCCAGCAGCTCCCCACGGATCAGCGGGAGGCTCCTCCAAGAGACCCAGTACTTC. Translation gives CASSSPRISGRLLQETQYF.

This rearrangement joins TRBV11-3 to TRBJ2-2; 10 positions agree with TRBD1. The ends lost 4 bases at V and 10 bases at J; junction bases unmatched: 6. The germline V gene encodes CDR1 SGHNT and CDR2 YENEEA. The CDR3 spans 14 residues. CDR3 nucleotides: TGTGCCAGCAGCTCGGGACAGGGGTACGAGGAGCTGTTTTTT. Translated, it gives CASSSGQGYEELFF.

This clone was seen a handful of times. The chain carries TRBV7-9 and TRBJ2-7; D is uncertain. V shed 4 bases and J shed 2 bases, with 15 bases lying between them. CDR3 length equals 15 residues. Germline-derived CDR1 and CDR2 are SEHNR and FQNEAQ (reference sequence). As DNA, the CDR3 is TGTGCCAGCAGCTCGCCCCTCGCAGTCGCCTACGAGCAGTACTTC. It specifies CASSSPLAVAYEQYF.